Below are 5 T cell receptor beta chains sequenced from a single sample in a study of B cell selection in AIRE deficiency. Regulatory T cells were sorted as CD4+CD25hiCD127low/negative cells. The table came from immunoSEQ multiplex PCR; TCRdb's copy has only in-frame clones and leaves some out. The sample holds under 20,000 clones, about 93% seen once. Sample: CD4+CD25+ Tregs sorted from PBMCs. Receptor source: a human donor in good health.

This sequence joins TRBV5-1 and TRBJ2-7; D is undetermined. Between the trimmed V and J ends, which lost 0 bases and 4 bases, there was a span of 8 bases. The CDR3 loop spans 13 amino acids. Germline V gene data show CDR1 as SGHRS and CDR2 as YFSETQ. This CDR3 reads CASSLGGLYEQYF. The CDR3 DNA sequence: TGCGCCAGCAGCTTGGGCGGCCTATACGAGCAGTACTTC. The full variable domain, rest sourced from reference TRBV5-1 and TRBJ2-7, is KAGVTQTPRYLIKTRGQQVTLSCSPISGHRSVSWYQQTPGQGLQFLFEYFSETQRNKGNFPGRFSGRQFSNSRSEMNVSTLELGDSALYLCASSLGGLYEQYFGPGTRLTVT.

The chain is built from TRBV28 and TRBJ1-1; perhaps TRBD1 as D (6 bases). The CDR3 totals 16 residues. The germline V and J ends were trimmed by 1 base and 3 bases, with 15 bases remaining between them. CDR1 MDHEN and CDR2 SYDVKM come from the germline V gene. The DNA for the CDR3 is TGTGCCAGCAGTTTATTTCGGGGGGCCGATGACACTGAAGCTTTCTTT. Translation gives CASSLFRGADDTEAFF.

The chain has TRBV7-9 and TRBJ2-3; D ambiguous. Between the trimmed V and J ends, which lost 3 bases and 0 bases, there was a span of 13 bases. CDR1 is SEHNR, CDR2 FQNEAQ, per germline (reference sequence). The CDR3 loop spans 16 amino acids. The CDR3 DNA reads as TGTGCCAGCAGCTTTGGGGTTGTATCTAGCACAGATACGCAGTATTTT. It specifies CASSFGVVSSTDTQYF. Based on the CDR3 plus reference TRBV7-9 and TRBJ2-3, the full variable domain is DTGVSQNPRHKITKRGQNVTFRCDPISEHNRLYWYRQTLGQGPEFLTYFQNEAQLEKSRLLSDRFSAERPKGSFSTLEIQRTEQGDSAMYLCASSFGVVSSTDTQYFGPGTRLTVL.

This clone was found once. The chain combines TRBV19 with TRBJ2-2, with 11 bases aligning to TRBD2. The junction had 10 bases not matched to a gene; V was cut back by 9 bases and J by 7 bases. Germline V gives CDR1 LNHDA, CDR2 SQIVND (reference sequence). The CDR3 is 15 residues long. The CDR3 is CASRSGRAEGGELFF. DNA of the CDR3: TGTGCCAGCCGTAGCGGGAGGGCCGAGGGCGGGGAGCTGTTTTTT.

CDR3 sequence: CASSLGLAGLFSYNEQFF. In nucleotides, the CDR3 is TGTGCCAGCAGTCTCGGACTAGCGGGGCTATTCTCCTACAATGAGCAGTTCTTC. The chain employs TRBV4-2 and TRBJ2-1, with 12 bases matching TRBD2. V lost 6 bases and J lost 0; bases outside the gene matches: 9. The length of the CDR3 is 18 residues. Germline assignment: CDR1 LGHNA and CDR2 YNFKEQ.